This TCR beta chain was identified during a study of T cell repertoires in cytomegalovirus infection. Study background: Researchers turned to recently identified HLA-C-restricted CMV epitopes as well as well-studied HLA-B-restricted ones.

Details on this clonotype: Antigen: not known.

TCRdb redid the calling of the reads with MiXCR, one entry per CDR3 protein. Of approximately 770,000 distinct CDR3 sequences in the sample, just under 30% were seen once. The CDR3 totals 16 residues. The germline V gene has CDR1 SNHLY and CDR2 FYNNEI. V lost 2 bases, J lost 3 bases, and 5 bases stayed unmatched. Overall study results and limits: Ex vivo, HLA-C-restricted CMV-specific TCR beta clonotypes prevailed over the rest of the response.

This sample comprised cultured CD8+ T cells from PBMCs, obtained from culture after CMV antigen stimulation. This sequence originates from a human donor in good health (CMV status not recorded). Some clones in this sample may be carry-over from other donors' samples. This chain uses TRBV2 with TRBJ2-2; TRBD1 matches at 8 bases. The CDR3 DNA sequence: TGTGCCAGCAGTGAAAATGGACAGGGAGACACCGGGGAGCTGTTTTTT. Protein product: CASSENGQGDTGELFF.